This entry concerns a single T cell receptor (beta chain). Its antigen is not known. V was clipped by 5 bases and J by 5 bases, with 13 bases between them. The CDR3 is made up of 14 amino acids. Germline lookup yields CDR1 LGHDT and CDR2 YNNKEL (reference sequence). Sequencing was performed with immunoSEQ multiplex PCR; in TCRdb, only in-frame clones are kept and a portion is missing. The top ten clones hold 4.5% to 6.5% of a sample with more than 140,000 clones, roughly 89% of them seen once. The sample originates from a study of T cell responses to AZD1222 COVID-19 vaccine. Overall study context: Second-dose groups at about 4 or about 12 weeks were pooled. Whole-study results and caveats: The repertoires were collected only after the peak T cell response. Among those given AZD1222, only 5 to 7 were seropositive at baseline. Donors in the cohort were predominantly white British and more often female, and clonal diversity was possibly underestimated.

The chain carries TRBV3-1 (or the pseudogene TRBV3-2) and TRBJ1-5, with D maybe TRBD1 (5 bases). This receptor was identified in an adult in good health. The sequences come from peripheral blood, collected on day 0 of AZD1222 vaccination. This CDR3 is CASSTTGLDQPQHF. The DNA for the CDR3 is TGTGCCAGCAGCACCACAGGCCTCGATCAGCCCCAGCATTTT.